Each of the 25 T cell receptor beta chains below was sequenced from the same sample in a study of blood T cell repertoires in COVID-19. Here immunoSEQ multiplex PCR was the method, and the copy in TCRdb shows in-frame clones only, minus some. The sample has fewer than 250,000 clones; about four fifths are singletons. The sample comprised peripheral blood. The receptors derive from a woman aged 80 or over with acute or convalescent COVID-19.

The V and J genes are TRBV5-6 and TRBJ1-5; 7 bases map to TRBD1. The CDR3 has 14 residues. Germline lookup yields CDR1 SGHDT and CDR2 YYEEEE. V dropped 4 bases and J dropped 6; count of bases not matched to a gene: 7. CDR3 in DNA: TGTGCCAGCAGCCTGGCAGGGGGATTTCAGCCCCAGCATTTT. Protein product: CASSLAGGFQPQHF.

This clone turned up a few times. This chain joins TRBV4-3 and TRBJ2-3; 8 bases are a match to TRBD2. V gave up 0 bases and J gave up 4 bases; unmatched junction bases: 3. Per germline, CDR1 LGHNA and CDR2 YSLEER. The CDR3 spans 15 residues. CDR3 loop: CASSQESGGADTQYF. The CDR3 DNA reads TGCGCCAGCAGCCAAGAAAGCGGGGGAGCAGATACGCAGTATTTT.

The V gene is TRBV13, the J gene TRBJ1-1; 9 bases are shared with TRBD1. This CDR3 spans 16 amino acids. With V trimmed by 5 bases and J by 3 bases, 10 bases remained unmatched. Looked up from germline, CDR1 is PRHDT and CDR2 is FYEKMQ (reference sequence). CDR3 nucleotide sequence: TGTGCCAGCAGCCCACCCGGGACAGGGCCGGACACTGAAGCTTTCTTT. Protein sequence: CASSPPGTGPDTEAFF.

This CDR3 is CASSRDRENSPLHF. CDR3 DNA sequence: TGTGCCAGCAGCCGGGACAGGGAAAATTCACCCCTCCACTTT. This rearrangement joins TRBV28 to TRBJ1-6, with 9 bases matching TRBD1. Germline V CDR1 and CDR2: MDHEN, SYDVKM. The CDR3 runs 14 residues. The trim removed 6 bases at V and 7 bases at J, leaving 4 bases unmatched.

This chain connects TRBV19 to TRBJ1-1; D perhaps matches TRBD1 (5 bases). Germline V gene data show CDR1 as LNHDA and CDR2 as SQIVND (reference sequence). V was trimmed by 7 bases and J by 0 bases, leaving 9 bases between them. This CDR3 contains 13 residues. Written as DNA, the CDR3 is TGTGCCAGTACCCGACAGATGAACACTGAAGCTTTCTTT. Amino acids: CASTRQMNTEAFF.

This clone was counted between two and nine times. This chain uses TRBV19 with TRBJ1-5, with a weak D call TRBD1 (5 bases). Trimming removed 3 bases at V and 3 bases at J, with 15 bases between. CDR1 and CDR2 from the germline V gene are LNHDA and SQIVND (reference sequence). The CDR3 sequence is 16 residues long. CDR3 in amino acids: CASSIFATGYNQPQHF. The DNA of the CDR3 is TGTGCCAGTAGTATTTTTGCCACAGGATACAATCAGCCCCAGCATTTT. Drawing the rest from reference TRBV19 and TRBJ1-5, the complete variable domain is DGGITQSPKYLFRKEGQNVTLSCEQNLNHDAMYWYRQDPGQGLRLIYYSQIVNDFQKGDIAEGYSVSREKKESFPLTVTSAQKNPTAFYLCASSIFATGYNQPQHFGDGTRLSIL.

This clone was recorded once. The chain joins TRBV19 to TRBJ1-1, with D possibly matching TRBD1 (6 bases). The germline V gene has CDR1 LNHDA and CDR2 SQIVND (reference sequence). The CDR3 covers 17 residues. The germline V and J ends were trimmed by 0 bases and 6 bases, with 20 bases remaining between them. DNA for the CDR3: TGTGCCAGTAGTATAGAGGGTCAGGGGAGAGGGTACGCTGAAGCTTTCTTT. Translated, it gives CASSIEGQGRGYAEAFF.

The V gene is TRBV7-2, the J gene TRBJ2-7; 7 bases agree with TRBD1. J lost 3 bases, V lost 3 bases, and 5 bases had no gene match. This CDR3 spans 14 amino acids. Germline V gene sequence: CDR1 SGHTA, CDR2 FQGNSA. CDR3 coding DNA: TGTGCCAGCAGCTTGGGACAGAGTTACTACGAGCAGTACTTC. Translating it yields CASSLGQSYYEQYF.

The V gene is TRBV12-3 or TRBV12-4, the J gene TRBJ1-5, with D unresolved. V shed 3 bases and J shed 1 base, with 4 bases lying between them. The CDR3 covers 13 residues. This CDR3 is CASSFQSNQPQHF. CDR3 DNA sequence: TGTGCCAGCAGTTTTCAGAGCAATCAGCCCCAGCATTTT.

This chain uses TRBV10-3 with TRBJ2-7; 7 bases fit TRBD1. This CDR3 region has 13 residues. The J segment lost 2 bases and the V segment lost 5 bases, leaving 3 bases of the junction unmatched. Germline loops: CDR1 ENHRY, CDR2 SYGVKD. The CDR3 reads CAISLGQPYEQYF. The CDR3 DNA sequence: TGTGCCATCAGTTTGGGACAGCCCTACGAGCAGTACTTC.

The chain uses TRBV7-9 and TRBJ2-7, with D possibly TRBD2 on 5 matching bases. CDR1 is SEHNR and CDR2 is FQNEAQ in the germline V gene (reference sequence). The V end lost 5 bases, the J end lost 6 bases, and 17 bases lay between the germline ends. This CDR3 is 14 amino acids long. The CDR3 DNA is TGTGCCAGCAGCCTTCGAGGGTTGGGTGGCGAGCAGTACTTC. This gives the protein CASSLRGLGGEQYF. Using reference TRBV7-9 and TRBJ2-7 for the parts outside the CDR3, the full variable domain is DTGVSQNPRHKITKRGQNVTFRCDPISEHNRLYWYRQTLGQGPEFLTYFQNEAQLEKSRLLSDRFSAERPKGSFSTLEIQRTEQGDSAMYLCASSLRGLGGEQYFGPGTRLTVT.

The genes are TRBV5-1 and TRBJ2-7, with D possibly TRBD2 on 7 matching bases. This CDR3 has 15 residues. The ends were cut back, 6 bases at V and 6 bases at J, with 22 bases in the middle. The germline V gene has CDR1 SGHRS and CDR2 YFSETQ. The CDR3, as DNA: TGCGCCAGCACCTCGGCTGGGGGGGGCATCAGCGAGCAGTACTTC. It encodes CASTSAGGGISEQYF.

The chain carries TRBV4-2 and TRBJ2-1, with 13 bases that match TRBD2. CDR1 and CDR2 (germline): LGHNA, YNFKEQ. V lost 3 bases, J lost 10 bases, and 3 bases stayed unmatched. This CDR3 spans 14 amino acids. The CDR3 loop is CASSHATSGREQFF. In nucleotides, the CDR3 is TGTGCCAGCAGCCATGCGACTAGCGGGAGGGAGCAGTTCTTC.

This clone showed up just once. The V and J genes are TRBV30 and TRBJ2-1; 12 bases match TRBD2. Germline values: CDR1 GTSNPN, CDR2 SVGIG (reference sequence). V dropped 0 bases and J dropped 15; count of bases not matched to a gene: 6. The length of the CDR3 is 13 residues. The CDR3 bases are TGTGCCTGGAGTGTAGCGACTAGCGGGAGCCGGTTCTTC. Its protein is CAWSVATSGSRFF.

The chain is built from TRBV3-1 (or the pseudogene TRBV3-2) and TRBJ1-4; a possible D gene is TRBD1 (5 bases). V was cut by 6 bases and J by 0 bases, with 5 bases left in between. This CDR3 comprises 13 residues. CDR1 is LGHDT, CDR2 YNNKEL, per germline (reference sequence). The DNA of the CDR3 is TGTGCCAGCAGAGGGGCAACTAATGAAAAACTGTTTTTT. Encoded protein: CASRGATNEKLFF.

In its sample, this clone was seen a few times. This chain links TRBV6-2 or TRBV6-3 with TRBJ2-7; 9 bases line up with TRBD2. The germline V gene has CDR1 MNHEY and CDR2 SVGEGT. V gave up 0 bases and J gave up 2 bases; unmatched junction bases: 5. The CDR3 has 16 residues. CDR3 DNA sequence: TGTGCCAGCAGTTACTCGGAGCGGGGGGCCCCCTACGAGCAGTACTTC. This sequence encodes CASSYSERGAPYEQYF.

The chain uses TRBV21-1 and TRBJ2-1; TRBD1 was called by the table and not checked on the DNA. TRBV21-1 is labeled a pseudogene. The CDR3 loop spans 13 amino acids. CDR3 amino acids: CASPDSNGYEQFF. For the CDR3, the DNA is TGTGCCAGCCCGGACAGCAATGGTTATGAGCAGTTCTTC.

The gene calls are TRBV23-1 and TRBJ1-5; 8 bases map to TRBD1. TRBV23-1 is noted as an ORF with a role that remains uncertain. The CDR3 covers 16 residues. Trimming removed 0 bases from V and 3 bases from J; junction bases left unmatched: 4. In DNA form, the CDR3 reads TGCGCCAGCAGTCAATCGGACAGGGTCCCCAATCAGCCCCAGCATTTT. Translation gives CASSQSDRVPNQPQHF.

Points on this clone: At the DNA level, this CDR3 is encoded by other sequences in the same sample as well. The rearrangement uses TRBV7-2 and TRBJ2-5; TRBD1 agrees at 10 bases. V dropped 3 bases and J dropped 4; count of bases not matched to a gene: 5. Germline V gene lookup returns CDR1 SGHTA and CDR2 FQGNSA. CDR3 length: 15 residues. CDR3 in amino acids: CASSFDRGPGETQYF. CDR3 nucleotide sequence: TGTGCCAGCAGCTTCGACAGGGGGCCGGGAGAGACCCAGTACTTC.

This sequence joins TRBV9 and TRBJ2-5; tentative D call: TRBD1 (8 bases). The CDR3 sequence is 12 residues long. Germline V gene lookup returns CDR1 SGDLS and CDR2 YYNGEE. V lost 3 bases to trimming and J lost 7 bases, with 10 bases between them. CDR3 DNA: TGTGCCAGCAGCGACAGGGGGGGGACCCAGTACTTC. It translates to CASSDRGGTQYF.

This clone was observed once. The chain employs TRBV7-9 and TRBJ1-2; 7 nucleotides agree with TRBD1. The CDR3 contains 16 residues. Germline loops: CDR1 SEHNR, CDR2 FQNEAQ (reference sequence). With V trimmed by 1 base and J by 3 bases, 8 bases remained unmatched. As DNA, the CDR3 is TGTGCCAGCAGCTTAGGGGGGGACAGAGGTTACTATGGCTACACCTTC. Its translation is CASSLGGDRGYYGYTF.

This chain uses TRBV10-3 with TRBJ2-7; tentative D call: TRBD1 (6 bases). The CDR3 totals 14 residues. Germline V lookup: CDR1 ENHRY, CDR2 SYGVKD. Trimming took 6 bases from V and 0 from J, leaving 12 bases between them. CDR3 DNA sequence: TGTGCCATCAGGATGGACAGAAGCTCCTACGAGCAGTACTTC. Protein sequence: CAIRMDRSSYEQYF.

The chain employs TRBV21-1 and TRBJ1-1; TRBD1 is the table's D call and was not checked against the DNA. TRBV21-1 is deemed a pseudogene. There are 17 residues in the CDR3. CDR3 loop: CASTPYDYTGSDTEAFF. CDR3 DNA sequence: TGTGCCAGCACCCCTTATGATTATACAGGGTCGGACACTGAAGCTTTCTTT.

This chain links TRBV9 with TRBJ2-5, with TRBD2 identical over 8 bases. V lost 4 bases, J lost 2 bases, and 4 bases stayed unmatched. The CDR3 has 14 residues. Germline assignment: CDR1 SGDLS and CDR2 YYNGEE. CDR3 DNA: TGTGCCAGCAGCCCAACTAGCGGTCAAGAGACCCAGTACTTC. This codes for CASSPTSGQETQYF. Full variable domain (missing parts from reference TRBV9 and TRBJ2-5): DSGVTQTPKHLITATGQRVTLRCSPRSGDLSVYWYQQSLDQGLQFLIQYYNGEERAKGNILERFSAQQFPDLHSELNLSSLELGDSALYFCASSPTSGQETQYFGPGTRLLVL.

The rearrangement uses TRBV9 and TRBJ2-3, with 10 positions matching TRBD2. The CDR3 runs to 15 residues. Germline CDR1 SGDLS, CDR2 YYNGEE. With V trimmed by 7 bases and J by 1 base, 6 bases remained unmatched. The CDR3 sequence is CASATGTSGTDTQYF. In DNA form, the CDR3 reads TGTGCCAGCGCCACCGGGACTAGCGGCACAGATACGCAGTATTTT.